This T cell receptor (beta chain) stems from a study of early T cells in non-severe SARS-CoV-2 infection. The CDR3 is made up of 14 amino acids. V lost 0 bases to trimming and J lost 10 bases; unmatched junction nucleotides: 4. CDR1 is DFQATT and CDR2 is SNEGSKA in the germline V gene (reference sequence). From the 5' RACE reads, TCRdb called clonotypes with MiXCR, one entry per CDR3 protein. Of about 29,000 distinct CDR3 sequences in the sample, about 4.8% were seen once. This clonotype came up many times. This sequence was found in an adult who was a healthcare worker with PCR-confirmed SARS-CoV-2 infection or an uninfected control (not recorded which). The chain has TRBV20-1 and TRBJ1-6; 9 bases agree with TRBD1. The sequencing input was whole blood. Here the CDR3 reads CSARERQGGSPLHF. Here the CDR3 DNA reads TGCAGTGCTAGAGAGCGACAGGGGGGCTCACCCCTCCACTTT.